The rows below give T cell receptor beta chains drawn from one sample of a study of prognosis after radiotherapy for stage I lung cancer. TCRdb ran MiXCR on the multiplex PCR reads and lists one entry per CDR3 protein. The sample holds tens of thousands of distinct CDR3 sequences, about a quarter seen once. This specimen consisted of PBMCs, obtained before or after stereotactic body radiation therapy (not recorded which). The receptors here all came from a donor over 45 with non-small cell lung cancer. Each CDR3 is given with its conserved first and last residue. The order of the fields is V gene, J gene, clone size, D gene, CDR3 length, CDR3 DNA, CDR3 protein. The D gene is left open where the match is weak. Size is omitted from some rows. Given values are once, few, many or a class for expanded clones.

TRBV20-1	TRBJ1-6	many	TRBD1	14	TGCAGTGCTGGAGGGGACAGCTATAATTCACCCCTCCACTTT	CSAGGDSYNSPLHF
TRBV19	TRBJ1-1	-	TRBD1	13	TGTGCCAGTAGTCTCGACAGGGCCACTGAAGCTCTCTTT	CASSLDRATEALF
TRBV6-4	TRBJ2-2	-	-	14	TGTGCCAGCAGTGAGGCAGGGGTTACCGGGGAGCTGTTTTTT	CASSEAGVTGELFF
TRBV7-9	TRBJ2-7	many	-	13	TGTGCCAGCAGCTCTCAGGGGAGGTACGAGCAGTACTTC	CASSSQGRYEQYF
TRBV5-1	TRBJ2-4	many	TRBD1	13	TGCGCCAGCAGCCCCGGGACAGAAAACATTCAGTACTTC	CASSPGTENIQYF
TRBV6-1	TRBJ2-5	many	-	14	TGTGCCAGCAGTGAAGAGGGCCGATGGGAGACCCAGTACTTC	CASSEEGRWETQYF
TRBV7-2	TRBJ1-2	many	-	15	TGTGCCAGCAGCTTAGCTTACGGGACTAACTATGGCTACACCTTC	CASSLAYGTNYGYTF
TRBV12-3/TRBV12-4	TRBJ2-2	many	-	14	TGTGCCAGCAGTCCCCCTAGGGGGGCCGGGGAGCTGTTTTTT	CASSPPRGAGELFF
TRBV20-1	TRBJ1-6	many	-	17	TGCAGTGCTAGAGAGCTATCAGCACTCTCCTATAATTCACCCCTCCACTTT	CSARELSALSYNSPLHF
TRBV9	TRBJ2-2	many	TRBD1	15	TGTGCCAGCAGACAAACAGGGGGTCCCACCGGGGAGCTGTTTTTT	CASRQTGGPTGELFF
TRBV5-1	TRBJ2-2	-	-	15	TGCGCCAGCAGCTTGGTCGTGGGGGACACCGGAGAGCTGTTTTTT	CASSLVVGDTGELFF
TRBV3-1	TRBJ2-7	many	-	14	TGTGCCAGCAGCCAGTTCGGACAGTCTTATGAGCAGTACTTC	CASSQFGQSYEQYF
TRBV6-1	TRBJ1-5	many	TRBD1	15	TGTGCCAGCAGTGAACTAGGGGACAGGGATCAGCCCCAGCATTTT	CASSELGDRDQPQHF
TRBV5-5	TRBJ2-1	few	TRBD2	16	TGTGCCAGCAGCTGGGGGGGGGACCCTGCCTACAATGAGCAGTTCTTC	CASSWGGDPAYNEQFF
TRBV30	TRBJ2-7	many	TRBD2	17	TGTGCCTGGACCCTCGCGGGCGGGGGGCCCCCCTCCCGCGAGCAGTACTTC	CAWTLAGGGPPSREQYF
TRBV30	TRBJ1-3	-	-	16	TGTGCCTGGAACCCTAGGTTTGGGCCCTCTGGAAACACCATATATTTT	CAWNPRFGPSGNTIYF
TRBV3-1	TRBJ2-7	many	-	13	TGTGCCAGCAGCGACGGACTTAAGACGGAGCAGTACTTC	CASSDGLKTEQYF
TRBV7-8	TRBJ1-2	many	-	14	TGTGCCAGCAGCTCGCCGAGCGGGGGCTATGGCTACACCTTC	CASSSPSGGYGYTF
TRBV20-1	TRBJ1-4	many	TRBD1	14	TGCAGTGCTTCTACAGGGGGGGCTAATGAAAAACTGTTTTTT	CSASTGGANEKLFF
TRBV19	TRBJ1-3	many	TRBD1	14	TGTGCTTCAGGGGGCAGTACCTCTGGAAACACCATATATTTT	CASGGSTSGNTIYF
TRBV7-6	TRBJ1-2	medium-sized	-	15	TGTGCCAGCAGCTTAGCGGTAGGCTATCTCTATGGCTACACCTTC	CASSLAVGYLYGYTF
TRBV11-1	TRBJ2-7	many	-	15	TGTGCCAGCAGCTCTCCGGGGACACCTTCCTACGAGCAGTACTTC	CASSSPGTPSYEQYF
TRBV9	TRBJ1-2	many	-	12	TGTGCCAGCAGCGGGAGCGCTTATGGCTACACCTTC	CASSGSAYGYTF
TRBV6-1	TRBJ1-4	many	TRBD1	14	TGTGCCAGCAGTGAAGGAGGGGGCGGTGAAAAACTGTTTTTT	CASSEGGGGEKLFF
TRBV6-2/TRBV6-3	TRBJ2-1	-	TRBD2	17	TGTGCCAGCAGTTACGGGACTAGCGGGGGGGAACACAATGAGCAGTTCTTC	CASSYGTSGGEHNEQFF
TRBV6-2/TRBV6-3	TRBJ1-2	many	-	13	TGTGCCAGCAGTTACAGCTGGGAAGAGGGCTACACCTTC	CASSYSWEEGYTF
TRBV20-1	TRBJ2-3	many	-	13	TGCAGTGCTAGACAGCGGGCGCGCGATACGCAGTATTTT	CSARQRARDTQYF
TRBV18	TRBJ2-6	many	-	17	TGTGCCAGCTCACCACCGAGAGGCAGGGCGAGGGCCAACGTCCTGACTTTC	CASSPPRGRARANVLTF
TRBV7-9	TRBJ1-2	many	TRBD1	15	TGTGCCAGCAGCTCGTACCCGGGACAGGGGGTGGACTACACCTTC	CASSSYPGQGVDYTF
TRBV6-2/TRBV6-3	TRBJ2-7	many	-	14	TGTGCCAGCAGTTACGGGGCCACTACCTACGAGCAGTACTTC	CASSYGATTYEQYF
TRBV2	TRBJ2-2	many	TRBD1	16	TGTGCCAGCAGGCCTGGACAGGGGATGAACACCGGGGAGCTGTTTTTT	CASRPGQGMNTGELFF
TRBV6-2/TRBV6-3	TRBJ1-4	-	-	12	TGTGCCAGATCGAGATTTTACCCGGAACTGTTTTTT	CARSRFYPELFF
TRBV5-4	TRBJ2-2	many	TRBD2	16	TGTGCCAGCAGCCCATATAGCGGGGGGGCTGGCGGGGAGCTGTTTTTT	CASSPYSGGAGGELFF
TRBV20-1	TRBJ1-3	many	TRBD1	16	TGCAGTGCTACCTTGGGGACAGGGGGCCGAGGAAACACCATATATTTT	CSATLGTGGRGNTIYF
TRBV12-3/TRBV12-4	TRBJ2-1	many	TRBD2	15	TGTGCCAGCAGAATTAGCGGGGCGGCGGGGGTGGAGCAGTTCTTC	CASRISGAAGVEQFF
TRBV5-4	TRBJ2-2	many	-	13	TGTGCCAGCAGCCAAGACGAGGTCCGGGAGCTGTTTTTT	CASSQDEVRELFF
TRBV7-2	TRBJ1-2	many	-	14	TGTGCCAGCAGCCCCGGCATAATTAACTATGGCTACACCTTC	CASSPGIINYGYTF
TRBV29-1	TRBJ2-3	many	TRBD2	15	TGCAGCGTAGCGCGGGGGAGCACGAGCACAGATACGCAGTATTTT	CSVARGSTSTDTQYF
TRBV2	TRBJ2-7	many	-	15	TGTGCCAGCAGGCCCCCCGGGACATTTACCTACGAGCAGTACTTC	CASRPPGTFTYEQYF
TRBV7-2	TRBJ2-5	many	-	16	TGTGCCAGCAGCTTAGTCGGCGGGGTTGGTAGTGAGACCCAGTACTTC	CASSLVGGVGSETQYF
TRBV11-3	TRBJ2-7	many	-	11	TGTGCCAGCAGCGAGGGGGACGAGCAGTACTTC	CASSEGDEQYF